This T cell receptor (beta chain) is from a study of shared clonotypes between healthy human individuals. Study results and caveats: Rarefaction analysis demonstrated incomplete sorted-subset sequencing notwithstanding large depth. On the whole, naive subsets had larger estimated richness than memory subsets had.

The ends were cut back, 7 bases at V and 4 bases at J, with 10 bases in the middle. The CDR3 contains 12 residues. Germline loops: CDR1 MGHDK, CDR2 SYGVNS. In its sample, this clone was seen once. Its antigen remains unknown. The assay was immunoSEQ multiplex PCR, and TCRdb's table has in-frame clones only and misses some. Of around 2.5 million clones listed, approximately 93% are singletons. Recent vaccinations or acute infections were absent in the healthy HIV-negative adult donors. Splitting the CD4+ cells yielded a CD45RA+ naive subset and a CD45RA-negative memory subset. V is TRBV25-1 and J is TRBJ1-1; D is unclear. The sequence came from a man between 18 and 35 years old in good health. Some clones in this sample may be carry-over from other donors' samples. The sequencing input was naive CD4+ T cells from PBMCs. Subset noted: CD45RA+ positively selected. The CDR3 loop reads CASTDKGTEAFF. The CDR3, as DNA: TGTGCCAGCACCGACAAGGGCACTGAAGCTTTCTTT. The full variable domain, completed using reference TRBV25-1 and TRBJ1-1, is EADIYQTPRYLVIGTGKKITLECSQTMGHDKMYWYQQDPGMELHLIHYSYGVNSTEKGDLSSESTVSRIRTEHFPLTLESARPSHTSQYLCASTDKGTEAFFGQGTRLTVV.